Each of the 21 T cell receptor beta chains below was sequenced from the same sample in a study of CD8 T cells in ankylosing spondylitis. Whole-study results and caveats: What seemed typical of ankylosing spondylitis blood was a TCR beta motif built from fewer than ten highly homologous variants.

Their specific antigens are unknown. TCRdb reanalysed the 5' RACE reads using MiXCR and keeps one entry per CDR3 protein. Of roughly 220,000 distinct CDR3 sequences in the sample, about 18% are singletons; the top ten hold under 55%. Input material: blood, either unsorted or a sorted T cell fraction (not recorded which). The receptors derive from a male donor with ankylosing spondylitis.

This clonotype was recorded a few times. The chain is built from TRBV4-1 and TRBJ2-5; TRBD2 aligns across 8 bases. The CDR3 covers 17 residues. With V trimmed by 0 bases and J by 2 bases, 8 bases remained unmatched. Germline V gives CDR1 MGHRA, CDR2 YSYEKL. CDR3 DNA sequence: TGCGCCAGCAGCCAAGATGTGTCCCCGGGGGGGCAAGAGACCCAGTACTTC. Its protein product is CASSQDVSPGGQETQYF.

V gene TRBV12-3 or TRBV12-4 combines with J gene TRBJ2-5; 11 nucleotides agree with TRBD1. V lost 5 bases to trimming and J lost 5 bases; unmatched junction nucleotides: 7. CDR3 length: 15 residues. CDR3 DNA sequence: TGTGCCAGCAGTCCCAGGACAGGGGGCGCGGAGACCCAGTACTTC. It is translated as CASSPRTGGAETQYF.

The chain couples TRBV29-1 to TRBJ1-5; 9 positions match TRBD1. The CDR3 is made up of 17 amino acids. J was trimmed by 7 bases and V by 8 bases; bases with no gene match: 21. Germline V gene sequence: CDR1 SQVTM, CDR2 ANQGSEA. CDR3 amino acids: CSPLIKPGTGFRQPQHF. For the CDR3, the DNA is TGCAGCCCCCTCATAAAGCCCGGGACAGGGTTTCGACAGCCCCAGCATTTT.

The rearrangement uses TRBV14 and TRBJ1-1, with a possible D match to TRBD1 (5 bases). The ends were cut back, 6 bases at V and 5 bases at J, with 19 bases in the middle. Germline loops: CDR1 SGHDN, CDR2 FVKESK. The CDR3 runs 15 residues. CDR3 amino acids: CASRHLTGGATEAFF. The DNA of the CDR3 is TGTGCCAGCAGACACCTCACGGGAGGGGCGACTGAAGCTTTCTTT.

The chain has TRBV10-3 and TRBJ2-7, with D perhaps given as TRBD1 or TRBD2 (5 bases each). This CDR3 region has 12 residues. Trimming removed 11 bases from V and 5 bases from J, with 16 bases in between. Germline loops: CDR1 ENHRY, CDR2 SYGVKD. The CDR3 region is CASGRGRDEQYF. The CDR3 DNA reads TGTGCCTCGGGACGTGGCCGGGACGAGCAGTACTTC.

For this clonotype: A read error may be the cause here, since a much bigger clone is one base away. This chain joins TRBV10-3 and TRBJ2-7; 11 bases align to TRBD2. Germline-derived CDR1 and CDR2 are ENHRY and SYGVKD. The CDR3 runs to 15 residues. The CDR3 region is CAISHPGTSGYVQYF. CDR3 nucleotides: TGTGCCATCAGTCACCCCGGGACTAGCGGCTACGTGCAGTACTTC.

This chain links TRBV5-6 with TRBJ2-4; no firm D call. V lost 0 bases to trimming and J lost 11 bases, with 12 bases between them. Germline CDR1 and CDR2: SGHDT and YYEEEE. The CDR3 is 13 residues long. The CDR3 region has the DNA TGTGCCAGCAGCTTGGTGGCAGCTGGACTTCAGTACTTC. It translates to CASSLVAAGLQYF.

This clonotype was seen a handful of times. This chain connects TRBV6-2 or TRBV6-3 to TRBJ2-7; 12 nucleotides agree with TRBD2. This CDR3 spans 15 amino acids. The V gene's germline CDR1 is MNHEY and CDR2 SVGEGT. Trimming took 4 bases from V and 2 from J; bases not matched to a gene: 3. CDR3 in amino acids: CASSFGLAGTYEQYF. Here the CDR3 DNA reads TGTGCCAGCAGTTTTGGACTAGCGGGAACCTACGAGCAGTACTTC.

This clonotype was counted a few times. The chain recombines TRBV5-1 with TRBJ1-1; D may be TRBD1 (5 bases). The CDR3 totals 13 residues. V shed 1 base and J shed 6 bases, with 10 bases lying between them. Germline lookup yields CDR1 SGHRS and CDR2 YFSETQ. This CDR3 is CASSLPGAPEAFF. CDR3 bases: TGCGCCAGCAGCTTGCCCGGGGCCCCTGAAGCTTTCTTT.

The chain couples TRBV4-1 to TRBJ2-2, with 8 bases identical to TRBD2. Germline V gene sequence: CDR1 MGHRA, CDR2 YSYEKL. The trim removed 1 base at V and 4 bases at J, leaving 5 bases unmatched. The CDR3 is made up of 16 amino acids. CDR3 nucleotide sequence: TGCGCCAGCAGCCAAGTGGCGGGAGGCCCCACCGGGGAGCTGTTTTTT. It specifies CASSQVAGGPTGELFF.

There are a few counts of this clonotype. The chain couples TRBV28 to TRBJ2-7, with 7 bases identical to TRBD2. Germline V CDR1 and CDR2: MDHEN, SYDVKM. This CDR3 is built from 14 residues. V shed 8 bases, J shed 6 bases, and the junction held 13 bases outside the gene matches. This CDR3 reads CASEIAGVGSEQYF. CDR3 sequence (DNA): TGTGCCAGCGAAATCGCGGGAGTCGGATCCGAGCAGTACTTC.

The chain recombines TRBV7-6 with TRBJ2-1; D is perhaps TRBD2 (5 bases). The CDR3 extends over 11 amino acids. Trimming removed 3 bases from V and 10 bases from J, with 7 bases in between. CDR1 is SGHVS and CDR2 is FNYEAQ in the germline V gene. In DNA form, the CDR3 reads TGTGCCAGCAGCTTCGGGAAGGAGCAGTTCTTC. This encodes CASSFGKEQFF.

The V call is TRBV4-3, the J call TRBJ2-1, with 14 nucleotides matching TRBD2. This CDR3 is 19 amino acids long. Losses at the gene ends were 2 bases for V and 3 bases for J; bases not matched to a gene: 9. Looked up from germline, CDR1 is LGHNA and CDR2 is YSLEER. CDR3 region: CASSQQTSGRADIYNEQFF. In DNA form, the CDR3 reads TGCGCCAGCAGCCAACAGACTAGCGGGAGGGCCGATATCTACAATGAGCAGTTCTTC.

This clonotype was seen repeatedly, ten times or more. The chain employs TRBV10-3 and TRBJ2-7, with 9 bases fitting TRBD1. Germline V gene data show CDR1 as ENHRY and CDR2 as SYGVKD. V lost 0 bases and J lost 6; bases outside the gene matches: 3. The CDR3 length is 14 residues. The DNA of the CDR3 is TGTGCCATCAGTGAGTCGGGACAGGGACGCGAGCAGTACTTC. This codes for CAISESGQGREQYF.

This clonotype was observed a handful of times. This chain joins TRBV4-1 and TRBJ2-5; D is undetermined. The ends were cut back, 0 bases at V and 1 base at J, with 12 bases in the middle. CDR1 and CDR2 from the germline V gene are MGHRA and YSYEKL. This CDR3 spans 16 amino acids. The DNA of the CDR3 is TGCGCCAGCAGCCAAGAGGGCCCGAAGGTCCAAGAGACCCAGTACTTC. Translation: CASSQEGPKVQETQYF.

This sequence joins TRBV5-4 and TRBJ2-3; D gene uncertain. Trimming left V 0 bases short and J 2 bases short, with 16 bases between. This CDR3 has 17 amino acids. Germline V gene data show CDR1 as SGHNT and CDR2 as YYREEE (reference sequence). CDR3 DNA sequence: TGTGCCAGCAGCTTGGTCTCAGCAATGATGGACACAGATACGCAGTATTTT. Translating it yields CASSLVSAMMDTDTQYF. The variable domain in full, completed from reference TRBV5-4 and TRBJ2-3, reads ETGVTQSPTHLIKTRGQQVTLRCSSQSGHNTVSWYQQALGQGPQFIFQYYREEENGRGNFPPRFSGLQFPNYSSELNVNALELDDSALYLCASSLVSAMMDTDTQYFGPGTRLTVL.

This clonotype was recorded many times. This sequence joins TRBV29-1 and TRBJ2-2; tentatively, D is TRBD2 (5 bases). Germline V gene sequence: CDR1 SQVTM, CDR2 ANQGSEA. This CDR3 has 13 amino acids. V lost 6 bases and J lost 0, with 8 bases in between. CDR3 protein: CSVLRANTGELFF. The CDR3 DNA reads as TGCAGCGTCCTGAGGGCGAACACCGGGGAGCTGTTTTTT.

The table lists this clonotype with a few counts. The V gene is TRBV11-2, the J gene TRBJ1-1; a weak D match, TRBD1 (6 bases). Trimming shortened V by 2 bases and J by 1 base, and 14 bases separated the two germline ends. CDR1 and CDR2 from the germline V gene are SGHAT and FQNNGV. The CDR3 has 16 residues. The CDR3 DNA reads TGTGCCAGCAGCTTATGGCCCTTGGGGGCGAACACTGAAGCTTTCTTT. Encoded protein: CASSLWPLGANTEAFF.

There are a few counts of this clonotype. The CDR3 spells CASSSGFPGELFF. The CDR3, as DNA: TGTGCCAGCAGTTCAGGGTTTCCCGGGGAGCTGTTTTTT. The chain combines TRBV2 with TRBJ2-2; D may be TRBD1 (5 bases). With 5 bases removed from V and 6 bases from J, the gap between germline ends came to 10 bases. Germline CDR1 is SNHLY and CDR2 is FYNNEI. This CDR3 region has 13 residues.

This clonotype was counted between two and nine times. The gene calls are TRBV9 and TRBJ2-1; D call uncertain. The V and J ends lost 3 bases and 0 bases respectively, with 10 bases between them. Looked up from germline, CDR1 is SGDLS and CDR2 is YYNGEE. This CDR3 has 15 residues. The CDR3 sequence: CASSEGTLSYNEQFF. CDR3 nucleotides: TGTGCCAGCAGCGAGGGAACCCTCTCCTACAATGAGCAGTTCTTC.

This clonotype was recorded at least ten times. In DNA form, the CDR3 reads TGCAGTGCTAGAGAAGGGACTAGCGTCTCCTACGAGCAGTACTTC. Encoded protein: CSAREGTSVSYEQYF. This rearrangement joins TRBV20-1 to TRBJ2-7; 10 bases align to TRBD2. Germline V lookup: CDR1 DFQATT, CDR2 SNEGSKA (reference sequence). V shed 0 bases, J shed 0 bases, and the junction held 2 bases outside the gene matches. The CDR3 is 15 amino acids.